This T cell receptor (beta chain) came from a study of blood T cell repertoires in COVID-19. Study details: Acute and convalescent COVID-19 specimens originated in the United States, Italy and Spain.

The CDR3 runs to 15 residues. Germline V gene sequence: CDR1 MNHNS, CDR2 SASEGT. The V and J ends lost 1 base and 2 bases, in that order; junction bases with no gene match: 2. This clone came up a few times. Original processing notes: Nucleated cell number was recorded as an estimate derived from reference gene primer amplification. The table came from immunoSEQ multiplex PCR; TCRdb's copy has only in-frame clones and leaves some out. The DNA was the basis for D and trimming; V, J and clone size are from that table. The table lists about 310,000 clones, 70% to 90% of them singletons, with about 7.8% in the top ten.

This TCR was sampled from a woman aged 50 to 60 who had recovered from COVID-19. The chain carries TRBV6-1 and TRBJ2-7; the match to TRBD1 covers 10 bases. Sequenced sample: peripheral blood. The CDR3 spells CASSEGQGAPYEQYF. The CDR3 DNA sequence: TGTGCCAGCAGTGAAGGACAGGGGGCCCCCTACGAGCAGTACTTC.